These 11 T cell receptor beta chains were all obtained from the same sample, sequenced in a study of shared clonotypes between healthy human individuals. Clones were read by immunoSEQ multiplex PCR, and TCRdb kept only the in-frame ones, dropping some. The data hold around 2,000,000 clones, with 93% observed a single time. CD45RO-negative CD8 cells positively selected for CCR7 made up the naive population, which excluded terminally differentiated effector memory CD45RA+ cells. The specimen sequenced was naive CD8+ T cells from PBMCs. These receptors all stem from a man in his late teens or twenties in good health. Some clones in this sample may be carry-over from other donors' samples.

This clone was counted a few times. CDR3 in amino acids: CAWRELLTSGYTF. Here the CDR3 DNA reads TGTGCCTGGAGGGAACTTCTGACCTCGGGCTACACCTTC. This rearrangement joins TRBV30 to TRBJ1-2; D is unclear. The CDR3 length is 13 residues. CDR1 is GTSNPN, CDR2 SVGIG, per germline (reference sequence). V shed 3 bases and J shed 8 bases, with 16 bases lying between them.

This clone was seen a handful of times. This chain joins TRBV19 and TRBJ1-2; D unclear. This CDR3 region has 14 residues. Germline values: CDR1 LNHDA, CDR2 SQIVND (reference sequence). With 1 base removed from V and 3 bases from J, the gap between germline ends came to 9 bases. This CDR3 is CASSIVGIDYGYTF. The DNA of the CDR3 is TGTGCCAGTAGTATAGTAGGGATCGACTATGGCTACACCTTC.

V gene TRBV7-9 combines with J gene TRBJ2-5, with a possible D match to TRBD2 (6 bases). The CDR3 extends over 15 amino acids. Germline V gives CDR1 SEHNR, CDR2 FQNEAQ (reference sequence). The V end lost 4 bases, the J end lost 1 base, and 13 bases lay between the germline ends. DNA for the CDR3: TGTGCCAGCAGCTCAAGGGAGGTATCCCAAGAGACCCAGTACTTC. This sequence encodes CASSSREVSQETQYF.

The gene calls are TRBV7-6 and TRBJ2-1, with D unresolved. Germline lookup yields CDR1 SGHVS and CDR2 FNYEAQ. CDR3 length: 14 amino acids. V was trimmed by 2 bases and J by 0 bases, leaving 5 bases between them. CDR3 DNA: TGTGCCAGCAGCTTAAAGAACTCCTACAATGAGCAGTTCTTC. Its translation is CASSLKNSYNEQFF.

This chain uses TRBV7-8 with TRBJ2-1; D perhaps matches TRBD2 (6 bases). CDR3 length: 17 residues. CDR1 and CDR2 from the germline V gene are SGHVS and FQNEAQ. Deletions cut 7 bases from V and 4 bases from J, with 23 bases between. CDR3 sequence: CASTLGLALGSYNEQFF. For the CDR3, the DNA is TGTGCCAGCACCCTCGGGCTAGCGTTAGGGTCATACAATGAGCAGTTCTTC.

This clone appeared a single time. The chain has TRBV27 and TRBJ2-1, with a tentative D call TRBD2 (6 bases). Trimming shortened V by 4 bases and J by 7 bases, and 20 bases separated the two germline ends. Germline CDR1 reads MNHEY; CDR2 reads SMNVEV (reference sequence). There are 16 residues in the CDR3. The DNA of the CDR3 is TGTGCCAGCAGTTGGGCGGGACCTCCTGAACTTAATGAGCAGTTCTTC. This translates into CASSWAGPPELNEQFF.

In regard to this clone: Different DNA sequences within this sample yield the same CDR3. This chain connects TRBV7-9 to TRBJ1-2; a weak D match, TRBD1 (5 bases). The germline gives CDR1 SEHNR, CDR2 FQNEAQ (reference sequence). CDR3 length: 14 residues. V was cut by 6 bases and J by 0 bases, with 11 bases left in between. The CDR3 spells CASSSATANYGYTF. CDR3 bases: TGTGCCAGCAGTTCTGCGACAGCTAACTATGGCTACACCTTC.

V usage is TRBV25-1 and J usage is TRBJ2-3, with D tentatively TRBD2 (5 bases). Germline lookup yields CDR1 MGHDK and CDR2 SYGVNS. V was pared by 8 bases and J by 6 bases, with 15 bases between. The CDR3 totals 13 residues. The CDR3 protein is CASGPGSWDTQYF. The CDR3 DNA is TGTGCCAGCGGTCCGGGGAGTTGGGATACGCAGTATTTT.

The chain combines TRBV13 with TRBJ2-3; 13 bases agree with TRBD2. Germline loops: CDR1 PRHDT, CDR2 FYEKMQ (reference sequence). The CDR3 extends over 16 amino acids. The trim removed 5 bases at V and 2 bases at J, leaving 4 bases unmatched. For the CDR3, the DNA is TGTGCCAGCAGCCCGACTAGCGGGAGGCCCACAGATACGCAGTATTTT. It is translated as CASSPTSGRPTDTQYF.

The chain joins TRBV16 to TRBJ1-1; D may be TRBD1 (5 bases). This CDR3 has 14 amino acids. Germline-derived CDR1 and CDR2 are KGHSY and FQNENV. Trimming left V 5 bases short and J 3 bases short, with 13 bases between. The CDR3 region has the DNA TGTGCCAGCAGCGCAGGGTTCGGGGACACTGAAGCTTTCTTT. Its protein product is CASSAGFGDTEAFF.

The J gene is TRBJ1-2, the V gene TRBV2, with 7 bases matching TRBD1. Trimming cost V 7 bases and J 5 bases; bases outside gene matches: 19. There are 17 residues in the CDR3. The germline gives CDR1 SNHLY, CDR2 FYNNEI. The CDR3 nucleotides read TGTGCCAGCACGCATGTCACCCTTGTGACAGGGAATTATGGCTACACCTTC. This translates into CASTHVTLVTGNYGYTF.